This entry concerns a single TCR beta chain. TCRdb keeps only in-frame clones here, not all; method: immunoSEQ multiplex PCR. This table holds more than 95,000 clones, around 88% found once. With 3 bases clipped from V and 4 bases from J, the junction kept 3 bases outside the gene matches. CDR3 size: 15 residues. The germline V gene encodes CDR1 SGHTA and CDR2 FQGTGA. This sample is part of a study of PD-L1 blockade in urothelial cancer. Across the study: Beginning around 2014, patients received atezolizumab, given as 1,200 mg intravenously every 3 weeks. T cell content in blood samples showed a median of approximately 150,000. In terms of prior chemotherapy, patients had received 0 to 3 regimens.

Time point in this sample: peripheral blood 6 weeks after treatment start. The chain has TRBV7-3 and TRBJ2-1, with 10 bases matching TRBD2. The material sequenced was PBMCs, taken around atezolizumab (anti-PD-L1) treatment. This receptor was obtained from a man between 60 and 70 years old with urothelial cancer. The CDR3 loop is CASSFLLAGYNEQFF. The CDR3 region has the DNA TGTGCCAGCAGCTTCCTACTAGCGGGGTACAATGAGCAGTTCTTC.